This T cell receptor (beta chain) originates from a study of blood T cell repertoires in COVID-19. As originally analysed: Reference gene primer amplification yielded estimated nucleated cell counts. Data came from immunoSEQ multiplex PCR; TCRdb stores just in-frame clones and leaves some out. D and trimming come from the DNA, and the V and J calls and clone size come from that table. The table records 200,000 to 250,000 clones, about nine tenths of them present only once. The table lists this clone with a count of one. CDR1 SGHRS and CDR2 YFSETQ come from the germline V gene. With V trimmed by 0 bases and J by 5 bases, 2 bases remained unmatched. The CDR3 totals 14 residues.

The material sequenced was peripheral blood. This rearrangement joins TRBV5-1 to TRBJ2-1, with TRBD1 identical over 7 bases. This clonotype was obtained from a woman aged 55-69 years with acute or convalescent COVID-19. CDR3 DNA: TGCGCCAGCAGCTTGGGTGACAGGGACAATGAGCAGTTCTTC. Translating it yields CASSLGDRDNEQFF. Looking up the rest from reference TRBV5-1 and TRBJ2-1 gives the full variable domain: KAGVTQTPRYLIKTRGQQVTLSCSPISGHRSVSWYQQTPGQGLQFLFEYFSETQRNKGNFPGRFSGRQFSNSRSEMNVSTLELGDSALYLCASSLGDRDNEQFFGPGTRLTVL.